This T cell receptor (beta chain) was observed in a study of Graves' ophthalmopathy and Graves' hyperthyroidism. RNA transcripts served as template for amplifying TCR beta CDR3 sequences. HTBI-primed first-round RT-PCR preceded second-round multiplex PCR. TCRdb recomputed calls from the multiplex PCR reads with MiXCR, one row per CDR3 protein. Counted here are some 380,000 distinct CDR3 sequences, 15% to 19% occurring once; the ten biggest clones make up approximately 7%. Study results and caveats: Classification of ophthalmopathy versus stable hyperthyroidism by a 13-signature model yielded 85% to 90% sensitivity and around 77% specificity.

This clonotype showed up many times. The target antigen is unknown. Germline CDR1 and CDR2: MGHDK and SYGVNS. J was trimmed by 7 bases and V by 1 base; bases with no gene match: 5. The CDR3 loop spans 14 amino acids. The genes are TRBV25-1 and TRBJ1-1, with 8 bases matching TRBD1. The sample comprised peripheral blood. This receptor was identified in a woman under 30 with stable Graves' hyperthyroidism. The CDR3 DNA is TGTGCCAGCAGTGAATTTGGACAGGGTGGTGAAGCTTTCTTT. It encodes CASSEFGQGGEAFF.